The 2 T cell receptor beta chains in this list originate from one sample, sequenced in a study of cytomegalovirus exposure and HLA in healthy donors. The PCR contained 60 Vbeta and 13 Jbeta primers. Method: immunoSEQ multiplex PCR; TCRdb's copy keeps in-frame clones and lacks some. The sample includes about 130,000 clones, roughly 62% of them seen just once. Sequencing was done on a sample of PBMCs. The receptors here all came from a man between 25 and 39 years old in good health and CMV-seropositive.

Worth noting for this clone: The junction shows a germline mismatch at one end, possibly a read error. V gene TRBV2 combines with J gene TRBJ1-5; 10 positions match TRBD1. The CDR3 runs to 14 residues. Germline CDR1 and CDR2: SNHLY and FYNNEI. CDR3 protein: CAGREDRGFQPQHF. In nucleotides, the CDR3 is TGTGCCGGCAGGGAGGACAGGGGGTTCCAGCCCCAGCATTTT.

The CDR3 is CASSQDTTPRGNGYTF. The CDR3 bases are TGCGCCAGCAGCCAAGATACTACCCCCAGGGGAAACGGCTACACCTTC. This chain joins TRBV4-3 and TRBJ1-2, with a weak D call TRBD1 (6 bases). CDR3 length: 16 residues. V was cut by 0 bases and J by 8 bases, with 19 bases left in between. Germline V gene lookup returns CDR1 LGHNA and CDR2 YSLEER.